These 16 T cell receptor beta chains were all obtained from the same sample, sequenced in a study of OX40 agonist ivuxolimab in advanced cancers. Library creation used the immunoSEQ multiplex PCR assay. Drawn from immuneACCESS, this table holds only the in-frame rearrangements with V and J called that TCRdb kept. Clones are partly lost; checked studies trace under half to an unresolved V gene and leave the rest unexplained. Here the sample has around 60,000 clones; around 83% occur a single time. The ten largest make up roughly 2.3% of the sample. The input for sequencing was CD4+ or CD8+ T cells sorted from blood, taken in a trial of the OX40 agonist ivuxolimab. The receptors derive from an adult with an advanced solid tumor such as melanoma, head and neck, liver or kidney cancer.

This CDR3 is CASSTDGEAFF. The DNA of the CDR3 is TGTGCCAGCTCGACGGACGGCGAAGCTTTCTTT. The chain joins TRBV18 to TRBJ1-1; no firm D call. The CDR3 sequence is 11 residues long. The V gene lost 6 bases and the J gene lost 8 bases, with 10 bases spanning the gap. Germline values: CDR1 KGHSH, CDR2 LQKENI. The whole variable domain, filled in from reference TRBV18 and TRBJ1-1, reads NAGVMQNPRHLVRRRGQEARLRCSPMKGHSHVYWYRQLPEEGLKFMVYLQKENIIDESGMPKERFSAEFPKEGPSILRIQQVVRGDSAAYFCASSTDGEAFFGQGTRLTVV.

This rearrangement joins TRBV5-8 to TRBJ1-1, with 8 bases that match TRBD1. Trimming cost V 5 bases and J 4 bases; bases outside gene matches: 4. This CDR3 contains 13 residues. In germline, CDR1 is SGHTS, CDR2 YDEGEE. As DNA, the CDR3 is TGTGCCAGCAGACGGACAGGGATCACTGAAGCTTTCTTT. Its translation: CASRRTGITEAFF.

The chain carries TRBV5-8 and TRBJ2-1; TRBD1 matches 8 bases. CDR3 size: 15 residues. CDR1 is SGHTS, CDR2 YDEGEE, per germline. V shed 1 base and J 8 bases; nucleotides not matched to a gene: 8. Here the CDR3 reads CASSLSAGGRDEQFF. Here the CDR3 DNA reads TGTGCCAGCAGCTTGTCGGCAGGGGGCCGGGATGAGCAGTTCTTC.

This clone appeared once. The chain uses TRBV19 and TRBJ2-1; 7 bases agree with TRBD1. The V segment lost 5 bases and the J segment 13 bases; nucleotides outside the gene matches: 8. Germline CDR1 and CDR2: LNHDA and SQIVND (reference sequence). The CDR3 sequence is 12 residues long. CDR3 coding DNA: TGTGCCAGTAGTGTCACGACAGGGAACCAGTTCTTC. This sequence encodes CASSVTTGNQFF.

The chain recombines TRBV5-1 with TRBJ2-5; 7 bases map to TRBD1. Unmatched junction bases numbered 5, after V lost 3 bases and J lost 3 bases. Germline V gene data show CDR1 as SGHRS and CDR2 as YFSETQ. This CDR3 region has 14 residues. Here the CDR3 reads CASSSRDRKETQYF. DNA for the CDR3: TGCGCCAGCAGCTCCAGGGACAGAAAAGAGACCCAGTACTTC.

This chain links TRBV19 with TRBJ1-2, with 11 nucleotides matching TRBD1. CDR3 length: 16 amino acids. Germline V CDR1 and CDR2: LNHDA, SQIVND (reference sequence). Trimming cost V 3 bases and J 7 bases; bases outside gene matches: 10. The CDR3 bases are TGTGCCAGTAGTATTCTCTTCGGACAGGGGGCGGGTGGCTACACCTTC. Protein: CASSILFGQGAGGYTF.

The chain has TRBV7-9 and TRBJ1-5; D is perhaps TRBD1 (6 bases). This CDR3 contains 16 residues. V gave up 2 bases and J gave up 7 bases, with 18 bases separating them. CDR1 is SEHNR and CDR2 is FQNEAQ in the germline V gene (reference sequence). CDR3 in amino acids: CASSLMGGAVGQPQHF. In nucleotides, the CDR3 is TGTGCCAGCAGCTTAATGGGGGGCGCGGTGGGCCAGCCCCAGCATTTT.

The chain is built from TRBV6-5 and TRBJ2-7; the match to TRBD1 covers 7 bases. The CDR3 sequence is 13 residues long. CDR1 is MNHEY and CDR2 is SVGAGI in the germline V gene. V lost 5 bases to trimming and J lost 3 bases; unmatched junction nucleotides: 4. In DNA form, the CDR3 reads TGTGCCAGCAGTAAAGGACAGGACTACGAGCAGTACTTC. It yields the protein CASSKGQDYEQYF.

This clone was seen only once. J is TRBJ2-7 and V is TRBV5-5, with D perhaps TRBD2 (5 bases). Germline V CDR1 and CDR2: SGHKS, YYEKEE (reference sequence). The V and J ends lost 5 bases and 6 bases respectively, with 12 bases between them. The CDR3 loop spans 12 amino acids. Here the CDR3 reads CASSIGSGEQYF. DNA for the CDR3: TGTGCCAGCAGTATTGGGAGTGGCGAGCAGTACTTC.

The genes are TRBV7-9 and TRBJ1-2; TRBD1 matches at 7 bases. Germline V gives CDR1 SEHNR, CDR2 FQNEAQ (reference sequence). V lost 2 bases to trimming and J lost 3 bases; unmatched junction nucleotides: 6. The CDR3 is made up of 15 amino acids. The CDR3: CASSLPHRGDYGYTF. The CDR3 nucleotides read TGTGCCAGCAGCTTACCTCACAGGGGTGACTATGGCTACACCTTC. The whole variable domain, filled in from reference TRBV7-9 and TRBJ1-2, reads DTGVSQNPRHKITKRGQNVTFRCDPISEHNRLYWYRQTLGQGPEFLTYFQNEAQLEKSRLLSDRFSAERPKGSFSTLEIQRTEQGDSAMYLCASSLPHRGDYGYTFGSGTRLTVV.

The chain has TRBV6-1 and TRBJ1-3; D uncertain. Germline V gene lookup returns CDR1 MNHNS and CDR2 SASEGT. The CDR3 is 14 residues long. The germline V and J ends were trimmed by 3 bases and 8 bases, with 14 bases remaining between them. The CDR3 here is CASSDRRRIDTIYF. CDR3 bases: TGTGCCAGCAGTGATCGGAGGAGGATTGACACCATATATTTT.

On this clone itself: Other DNA sequences of this sample code for an identical CDR3. The chain is built from TRBV4-3 and TRBJ2-7; D might be TRBD1 or TRBD2, each matching 5 bases. CDR1 and CDR2 (germline): LGHNA, YSLEER. V gave up 3 bases and J gave up 2 bases, with 14 bases separating them. This CDR3 spans 15 amino acids. The CDR3 is CASSQVRDPAYEQYF. CDR3 coding DNA: TGCGCCAGCAGCCAGGTCCGGGACCCAGCCTACGAGCAGTACTTC.

CDR3 region: CASSQDGISNQPQHF. The CDR3 coding sequence is TGCGCCAGCAGCCAAGACGGTATTAGCAATCAGCCCCAGCATTTT. The chain employs TRBV4-3 and TRBJ1-5; D gene uncertain. V dropped 0 bases and J dropped 0 bases, with 6 bases sitting between them. CDR3 size: 15 residues. Germline CDR1 reads LGHNA; CDR2 reads YSLEER.

This sequence joins TRBV5-4 and TRBJ2-1; D gene ambiguous. CDR1 and CDR2 from the germline V gene are SGHNT and YYREEE (reference sequence). V lost 1 base and J lost 3, with 11 bases in between. The CDR3 spans 15 residues. Written as DNA, the CDR3 is TGTGCCAGCAGCTTGTATATCGGAAACTACAATGAGCAGTTCTTC. Its protein product is CASSLYIGNYNEQFF.

The chain has TRBV7-6 and TRBJ2-3; 9 nucleotides align to TRBD2. The trim removed 0 bases at V and 0 bases at J, leaving 4 bases unmatched. The germline CDR1 and CDR2 sequences are SGHVS and FNYEAQ. CDR3 length: 17 amino acids. CDR3 in DNA: TGTGCCAGCAGCTTAGCTGCGGGGGGGCATAGCACAGATACGCAGTATTTT. It codes for CASSLAAGGHSTDTQYF.

The chain links TRBV5-1 to TRBJ1-1, with 7 bases fitting TRBD1. V was pared by 5 bases and J by 3 bases, with 10 bases of the junction left unmatched. Looked up from germline, CDR1 is SGHRS and CDR2 is YFSETQ. The CDR3 consists of 15 residues. The CDR3 loop reads CASSYTGEGDTEAFF. For the CDR3, the DNA is TGCGCCAGCAGTTACACAGGGGAGGGGGACACTGAAGCTTTCTTT.